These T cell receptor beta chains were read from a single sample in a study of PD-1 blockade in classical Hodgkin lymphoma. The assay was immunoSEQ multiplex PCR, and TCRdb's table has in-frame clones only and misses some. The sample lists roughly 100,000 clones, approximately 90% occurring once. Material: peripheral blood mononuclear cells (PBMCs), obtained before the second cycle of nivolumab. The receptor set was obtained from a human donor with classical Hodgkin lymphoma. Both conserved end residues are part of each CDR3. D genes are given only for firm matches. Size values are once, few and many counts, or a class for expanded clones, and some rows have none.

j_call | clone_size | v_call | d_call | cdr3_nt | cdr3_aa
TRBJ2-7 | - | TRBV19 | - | TGTGCCAGTAGTATTGCCCCAGGCCTCACCCACGAGCAGTACTTC | CASSIAPGLTHEQYF
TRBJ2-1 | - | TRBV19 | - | TGTGCCAGTAGTATACAGGAGTACAATGAGCAGTTCTTC | CASSIQEYNEQFF
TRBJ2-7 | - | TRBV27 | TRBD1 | TGTGCCAGCAGTTTATCTGGGACAGGTGTCCCCTACGAGCAGTACTTC | CASSLSGTGVPYEQYF
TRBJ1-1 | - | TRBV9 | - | TGTGCCAGCAGCGTCGGAGGGCGTATGAACACTGAAGCTTTCTTT | CASSVGGRMNTEAFF
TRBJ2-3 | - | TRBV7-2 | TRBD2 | TGTGCCAGCAGCCAATGGCGGGGGGGCTCAGATACGCAGTATTTT | CASSQWRGGSDTQYF
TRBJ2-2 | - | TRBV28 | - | TGTGCCACGGGGGTGGGTAACACCGGGGAGCTGTTTTTT | CATGVGNTGELFF
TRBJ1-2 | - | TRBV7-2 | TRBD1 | TGTGCCAGCAGCCCCCAGGGACAGCCCTATGGCTACACCTTC | CASSPQGQPYGYTF
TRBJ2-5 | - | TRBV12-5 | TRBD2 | TGTGCTAGTGGTTTGGACTCCGGACTAGCTGAAGAGACCCAGTACTTC | CASGLDSGLAEETQYF
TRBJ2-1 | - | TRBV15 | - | TGTGCCACCAGCAGAGATCCTCGAGTTCGTTCGGACGGGAGTGAGCAGTTCTTC | CATSRDPRVRSDGSEQFF
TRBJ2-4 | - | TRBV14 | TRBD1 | TGTGCCAGCAGCCAATTAGGGGGCCGGAACATTCAGTACTTC | CASSQLGGRNIQYF
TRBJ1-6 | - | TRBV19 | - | TGTGCCACGGGCTTCGGTCGGGGTTCACCCCTCCACTTT | CATGFGRGSPLHF
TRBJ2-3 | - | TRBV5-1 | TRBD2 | TGCGCCAGCAGCTTGACTAGCGGGGGGGCTAGCACAGATACGCAGTATTTT | CASSLTSGGASTDTQYF
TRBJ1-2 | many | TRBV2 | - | TGTGCCAGCAGCTCAACTCCAGTCTATGGCTACACCTTC | CASSSTPVYGYTF
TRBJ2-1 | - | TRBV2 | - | TGTGCCAGCAGGGAGGGCGGATTCAATGAGCAGTTCTTC | CASREGGFNEQFF
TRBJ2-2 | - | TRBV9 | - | TGTGCCAGCAGCCTCCTCAACAGGGAGGCCGGGGAGCTGTTTTTT | CASSLLNREAGELFF